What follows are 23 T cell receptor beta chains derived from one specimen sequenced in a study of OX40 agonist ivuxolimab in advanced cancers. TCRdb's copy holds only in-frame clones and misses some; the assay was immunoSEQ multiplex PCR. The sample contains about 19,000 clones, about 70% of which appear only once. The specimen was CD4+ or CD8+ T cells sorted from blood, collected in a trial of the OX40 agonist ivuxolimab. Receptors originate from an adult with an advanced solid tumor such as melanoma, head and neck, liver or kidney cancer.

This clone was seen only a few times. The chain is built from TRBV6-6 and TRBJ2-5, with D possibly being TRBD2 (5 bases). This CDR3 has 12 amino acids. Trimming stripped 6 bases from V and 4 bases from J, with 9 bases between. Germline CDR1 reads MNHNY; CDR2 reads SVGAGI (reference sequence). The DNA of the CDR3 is TGTGCCAGCAGCCCAGAGGGAGAGACCCAGTACTTC. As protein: CASSPEGETQYF.

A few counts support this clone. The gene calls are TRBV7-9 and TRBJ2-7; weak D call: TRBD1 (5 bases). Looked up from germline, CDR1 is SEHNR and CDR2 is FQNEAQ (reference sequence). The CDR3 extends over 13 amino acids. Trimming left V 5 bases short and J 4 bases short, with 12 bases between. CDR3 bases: TGTGCCAGCAGCCCCCCGACAGTTTACGAGCAGTACTTC. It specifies CASSPPTVYEQYF.

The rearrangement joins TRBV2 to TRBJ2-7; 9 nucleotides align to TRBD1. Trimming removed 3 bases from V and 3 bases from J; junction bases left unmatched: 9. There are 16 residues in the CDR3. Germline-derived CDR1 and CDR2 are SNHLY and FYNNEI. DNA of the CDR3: TGTGCCAGCAGTGAGTCGACCGGGACAGGGAACTACGAGCAGTACTTC. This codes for CASSESTGTGNYEQYF.

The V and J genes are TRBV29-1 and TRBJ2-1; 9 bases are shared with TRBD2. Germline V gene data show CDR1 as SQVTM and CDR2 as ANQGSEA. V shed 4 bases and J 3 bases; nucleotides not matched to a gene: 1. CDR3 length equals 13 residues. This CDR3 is CSVGLADYNEQFF. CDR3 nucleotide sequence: TGCAGCGTTGGACTAGCGGACTACAATGAGCAGTTCTTC.

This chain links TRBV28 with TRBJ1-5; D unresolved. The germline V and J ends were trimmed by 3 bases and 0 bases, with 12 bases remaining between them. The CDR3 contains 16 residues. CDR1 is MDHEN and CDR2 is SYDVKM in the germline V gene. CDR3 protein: CASSFRGSNSNQPQHF. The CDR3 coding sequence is TGTGCCAGCAGTTTCCGAGGGTCGAATAGCAATCAGCCCCAGCATTTT.

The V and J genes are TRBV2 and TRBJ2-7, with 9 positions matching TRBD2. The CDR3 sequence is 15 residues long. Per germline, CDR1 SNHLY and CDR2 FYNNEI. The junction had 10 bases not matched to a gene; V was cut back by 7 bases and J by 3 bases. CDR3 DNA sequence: TGTGCCAGCACCCAGACTAGCGGCCAAGTCTACGAGCAGTACTTC. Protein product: CASTQTSGQVYEQYF. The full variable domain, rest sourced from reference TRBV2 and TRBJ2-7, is EPEVTQTPSHQVTQMGQEVILRCVPISNHLYFYWYRQILGQKVEFLVSFYNNEISEKSEIFDDQFSVERPDGSNFTLKIRSTKLEDSAMYFCASTQTSGQVYEQYFGPGTRLTVT.

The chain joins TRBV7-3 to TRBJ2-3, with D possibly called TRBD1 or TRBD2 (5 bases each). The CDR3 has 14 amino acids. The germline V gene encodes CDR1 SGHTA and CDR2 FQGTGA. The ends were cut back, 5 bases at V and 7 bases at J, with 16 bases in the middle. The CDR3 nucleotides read TGTGCCAGCAGCACTGCCGGGGCGCACCATACGCAGTATTTT. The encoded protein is CASSTAGAHHTQYF.

The CDR3 loop reads CAIRFGTGDSGANVLTF. The CDR3 DNA reads as TGTGCCATCCGCTTTGGGACAGGGGACTCTGGGGCCAACGTCCTGACTTTC. V usage is TRBV10-3 and J usage is TRBJ2-6, with 10 bases matching TRBD1. This CDR3 is 17 amino acids long. V shed 8 bases and J 0 bases; nucleotides not matched to a gene: 7. The germline CDR1 and CDR2 sequences are ENHRY and SYGVKD.

CDR3 coding DNA: TGTGCCAGCAGTTTTGGGGACAGTCGATACGAGCAGTACTTC. Amino acid sequence: CASSFGDSRYEQYF. The chain is built from TRBV27 and TRBJ2-7; TRBD1 matches at 7 bases. The junction had 6 bases not matched to a gene; V was cut back by 3 bases and J by 4 bases. The CDR3 runs to 14 residues. CDR1 MNHEY and CDR2 SMNVEV come from the germline V gene (reference sequence).

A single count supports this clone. As DNA, the CDR3 is TGTGCCAGTAGTATCGACGGGAGCTCCTACAATGAGCAGTTCTTC. Its translation: CASSIDGSSYNEQFF. The chain uses TRBV19 and TRBJ2-1; TRBD2 might be the D (6 bases). Germline V gene lookup returns CDR1 LNHDA and CDR2 SQIVND (reference sequence). V was cut by 3 bases and J by 0 bases, with 9 bases left in between. The CDR3 runs to 15 residues.

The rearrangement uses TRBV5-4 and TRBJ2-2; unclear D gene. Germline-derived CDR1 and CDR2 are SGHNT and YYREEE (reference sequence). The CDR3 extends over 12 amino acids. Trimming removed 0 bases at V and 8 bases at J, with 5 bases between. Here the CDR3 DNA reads TGTGCCAGCAGCTTGGCCGGGGGGGAGCTGTTTTTT. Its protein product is CASSLAGGELFF.

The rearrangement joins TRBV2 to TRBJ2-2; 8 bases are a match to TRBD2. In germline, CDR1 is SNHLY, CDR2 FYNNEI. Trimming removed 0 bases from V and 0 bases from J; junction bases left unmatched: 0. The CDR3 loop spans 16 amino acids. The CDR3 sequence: CASSEARGANTGELFF. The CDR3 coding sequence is TGTGCCAGCAGTGAAGCGCGGGGGGCGAACACCGGGGAGCTGTTTTTT.

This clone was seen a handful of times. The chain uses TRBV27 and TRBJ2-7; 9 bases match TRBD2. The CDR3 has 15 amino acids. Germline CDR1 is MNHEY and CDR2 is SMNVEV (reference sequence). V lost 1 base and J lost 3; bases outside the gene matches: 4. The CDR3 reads CASSLWGSGGYEQYF. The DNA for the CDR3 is TGTGCCAGCAGTTTATGGGGTAGCGGGGGCTACGAGCAGTACTTC.

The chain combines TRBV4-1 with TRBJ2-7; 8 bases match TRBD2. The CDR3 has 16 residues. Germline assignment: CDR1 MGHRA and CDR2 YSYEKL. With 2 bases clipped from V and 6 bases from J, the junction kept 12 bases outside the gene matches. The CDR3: CASSQNPGLESSEQYF. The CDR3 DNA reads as TGCGCCAGCAGCCAAAACCCGGGACTAGAATCTAGCGAGCAGTACTTC.

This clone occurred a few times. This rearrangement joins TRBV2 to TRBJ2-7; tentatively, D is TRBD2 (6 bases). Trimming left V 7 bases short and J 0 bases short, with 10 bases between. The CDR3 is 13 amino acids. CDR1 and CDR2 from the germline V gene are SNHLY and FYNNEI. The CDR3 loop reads CASMEGNSYEQYF. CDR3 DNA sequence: TGTGCCAGCATGGAGGGCAACTCCTACGAGCAGTACTTC.

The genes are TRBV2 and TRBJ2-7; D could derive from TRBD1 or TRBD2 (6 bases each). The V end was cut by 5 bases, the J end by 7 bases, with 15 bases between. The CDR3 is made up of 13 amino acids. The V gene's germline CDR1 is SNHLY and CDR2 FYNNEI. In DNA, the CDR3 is TGTGCCAGCAGTCCTTCGGGGGCGCGGGAGCAGTACTTC. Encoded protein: CASSPSGAREQYF.

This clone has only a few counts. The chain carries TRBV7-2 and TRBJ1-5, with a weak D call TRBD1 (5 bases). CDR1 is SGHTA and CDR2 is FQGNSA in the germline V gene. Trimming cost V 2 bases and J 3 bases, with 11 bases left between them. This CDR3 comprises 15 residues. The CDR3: CASSLSGAINQPQHF. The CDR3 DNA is TGTGCCAGCAGCTTATCTGGGGCTATCAATCAGCCCCAGCATTTT.

The CDR3, as DNA: TGTGCCAGCAGTTTACCAGGGACCGGGGAGCTGTTTTTT. Residues: CASSLPGTGELFF. The chain joins TRBV27 to TRBJ2-2; D may be TRBD1 (5 bases). Deletions cut 2 bases from V and 5 bases from J, with 6 bases between. The germline CDR1 and CDR2 sequences are MNHEY and SMNVEV (reference sequence). The length of the CDR3 is 13 residues.

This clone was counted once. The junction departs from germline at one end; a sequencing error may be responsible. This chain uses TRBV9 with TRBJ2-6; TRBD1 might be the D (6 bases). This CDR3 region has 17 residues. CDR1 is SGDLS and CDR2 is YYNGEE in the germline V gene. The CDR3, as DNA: TGTGCCAGCAGCGTGGGGCCTACAGGGATTGGGGCCAACGTCCCGACTTTC. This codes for CASSVGPTGIGANVPTF.

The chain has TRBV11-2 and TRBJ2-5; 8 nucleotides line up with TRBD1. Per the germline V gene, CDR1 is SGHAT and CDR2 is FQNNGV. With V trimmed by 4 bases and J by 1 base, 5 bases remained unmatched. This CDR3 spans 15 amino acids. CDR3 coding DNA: TGTGCCAGCAGCTCGGACAGGGATCCCCAAGAGACCCAGTACTTC. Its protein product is CASSSDRDPQETQYF.

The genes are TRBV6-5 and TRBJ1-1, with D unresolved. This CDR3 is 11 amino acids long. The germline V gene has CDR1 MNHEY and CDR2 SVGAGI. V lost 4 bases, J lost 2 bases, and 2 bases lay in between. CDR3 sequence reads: CASSSNTEAFF. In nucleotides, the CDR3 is TGTGCCAGCAGTTCCAACACTGAAGCTTTCTTT.

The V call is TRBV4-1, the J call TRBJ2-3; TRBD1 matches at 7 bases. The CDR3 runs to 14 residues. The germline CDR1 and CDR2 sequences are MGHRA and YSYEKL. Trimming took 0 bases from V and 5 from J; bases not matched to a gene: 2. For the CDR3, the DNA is TGCGCCAGCAGCCAAGATTACAGGGGAGATACGCAGTATTTT. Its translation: CASSQDYRGDTQYF.

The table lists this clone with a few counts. The CDR3 is CASSLSENTEAFF. In DNA form, the CDR3 reads TGTGCCAGCAGTTTATCGGAGAACACTGAAGCTTTCTTT. V and J are TRBV28 and TRBJ1-1; unclear D gene. The CDR3 extends over 13 amino acids. Germline V gene data show CDR1 as MDHEN and CDR2 as SYDVKM. V was shortened by 1 base and J by 1 base, with 4 bases between the two germline ends. Drawing the rest from reference TRBV28 and TRBJ1-1, the complete variable domain is DVKVTQSSRYLVKRTGEKVFLECVQDMDHENMFWYRQDPGLGLRLIYFSYDVKMKEKGDIPEGYSVSREKKERFSLILESASTNQTSMYLCASSLSENTEAFFGQGTRLTVV.